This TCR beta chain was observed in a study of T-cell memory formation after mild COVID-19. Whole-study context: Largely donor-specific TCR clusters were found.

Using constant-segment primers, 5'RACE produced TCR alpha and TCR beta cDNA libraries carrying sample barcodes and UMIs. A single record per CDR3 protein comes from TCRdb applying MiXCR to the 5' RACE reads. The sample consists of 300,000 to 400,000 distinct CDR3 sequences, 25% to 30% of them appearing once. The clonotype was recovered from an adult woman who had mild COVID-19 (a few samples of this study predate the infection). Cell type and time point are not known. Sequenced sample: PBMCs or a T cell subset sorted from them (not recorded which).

Here the CDR3 DNA reads TGTGCCACCAGTGATTTAAGCGGGCACACCGGGGAGCTGTTTTTT. It translates to CATSDLSGHTGELFF. The chain has TRBV24-1 and TRBJ2-2, with D possibly TRBD2 on 6 matching bases. V was clipped by 1 base and J by 3 bases, with 8 bases between them. Germline assignment: CDR1 KGHDR and CDR2 SFDVKD. This CDR3 has 15 amino acids.